The clone carrying this T cell receptor beta chain was seen a few times. CDR1 and CDR2 (germline): MDHEN, SYDVKM. Trimming at V came to 5 bases and at J to 3 bases, leaving 8 bases not matched to a gene. The CDR3 has 16 amino acids. The assay was immunoSEQ multiplex PCR, and TCRdb's table has in-frame clones only and misses some. Of some 720,000 clones listed, 88% are singletons. This entry is derived from a study of shared T cell receptors in the human thymus. These same records also appear under a second study, on human thymus T cells. That study adds: The people who donated were healthy Finnish babies having corrective surgery for congenital heart defects. Thymus tissue for the work was resected from patients undergoing corrective heart surgery. Apparent skewing of V and J gene usage characterized both thymic and blood repertoires. There were highly overlapping thymic repertoires among unrelated individuals, as related research reported.

This chain uses TRBV28 with TRBJ2-7; 12 nucleotides line up with TRBD2. The sample consisted of thymocytes. This receptor was obtained from a boy under two years old with a congenital heart defect. CDR3 sequence (DNA): TGTGCCAGCAGTGGACCGACTAGCGGGAGAGTCTACGAGCAGTACTTC. It specifies CASSGPTSGRVYEQYF.